Shown below are 27 T cell receptor beta chains from a single sample sequenced in a study of T cell responses to AZD1222 COVID-19 vaccine. TCRdb's table, derived via immunoSEQ multiplex PCR, lists solely in-frame clones and lacks some. The table includes roughly 120,000 clones, approximately 88% detected once. The source material was peripheral blood, sampled 28 days after the second AZD1222 dose. All receptors come from an adult who received the AZD1222 COVID-19 vaccine.

The chain is built from TRBV5-1 and TRBJ2-1; 8 bases line up with TRBD1. The CDR3 length is 15 residues. Germline CDR1 SGHRS, CDR2 YFSETQ. The ends lost 4 bases at V and 7 bases at J; junction bases unmatched: 10. Here the CDR3 reads CASSIPGQGGNEQFF. In DNA, the CDR3 is TGCGCCAGCAGCATACCTGGACAGGGAGGTAATGAGCAGTTCTTC.

CDR3 region: CASSLRGVGELFF. The CDR3 bases are TGTGCCAGCAGTTTAAGGGGGGTCGGGGAGCTGTTTTTT. The rearrangement uses TRBV12-3 or TRBV12-4 and TRBJ2-2; tentatively, D is TRBD1 or TRBD2 (6 bases each). The CDR3 sequence is 13 residues long. Trimming pared 2 bases from V and 7 bases from J, leaving 8 bases between.

The chain recombines TRBV28 with TRBJ1-1; a weak D match, TRBD1 (5 bases). The germline V and J ends were trimmed by 3 bases and 1 base, with 18 bases remaining between them. The CDR3 sequence is 17 residues long. Germline V lookup: CDR1 MDHEN, CDR2 SYDVKM. This chain's CDR3 is CASSLREIWGKNTEAFF. Written as DNA, the CDR3 is TGTGCCAGCAGTTTGCGAGAGATATGGGGGAAGAACACTGAAGCTTTCTTT.

The CDR3 DNA reads as TGTGCCAGCAGTTTACCCGACGGGGGACAAGCTTTCTTT. Translating it yields CASSLPDGGQAFF. This chain joins TRBV28 and TRBJ1-1; D is perhaps TRBD1 (5 bases). The length of the CDR3 is 13 residues. V lost 2 bases to trimming and J lost 9 bases, with 13 bases between them. The germline V gene encodes CDR1 MDHEN and CDR2 SYDVKM.

V usage is TRBV3-1 (or the pseudogene TRBV3-2) and J usage is TRBJ2-7; possibly TRBD2 for D (6 bases). This CDR3 spans 15 amino acids. The germline V gene encodes CDR1 LGHDT and CDR2 YNNKEL (reference sequence). V lost 4 bases, J lost 5 bases, and 18 bases lay in between. DNA of the CDR3: TGTGCCAGCAGCCCTAATGAGGCGGGGATGGACGAGCAGTACTTC. Its translation is CASSPNEAGMDEQYF.

The chain uses TRBV7-2 and TRBJ1-1; the D is unclear. The germline V gene has CDR1 SGHTA and CDR2 FQGNSA. The V gene lost 5 bases and the J gene lost 5 bases, with 18 bases spanning the gap. This CDR3 region has 15 residues. In nucleotides, the CDR3 is TGTGCCAGCAGCCCCCATGCGGGAGCGAGGACTGAAGCTTTCTTT. It encodes CASSPHAGARTEAFF. The entire variable domain, with the rest obtained from reference TRBV7-2 and TRBJ1-1, is as follows: GAGVSQSPSNKVTEKGKDVELRCDPISGHTALYWYRQSLGQGLEFLIYFQGNSAPDKSGLPSDRFSAERTGGSVSTLTIQRTQQEDSAVYLCASSPHAGARTEAFFGQGTRLTVV.

The table lists this clone with a few counts. The chain uses TRBV6-1 and TRBJ2-5; 9 positions agree with TRBD2. This CDR3 is built from 15 residues. J was trimmed by 4 bases and V by 1 base; bases with no gene match: 4. Germline V CDR1 and CDR2: MNHNS, SASEGT. CDR3 amino acids: CASSEGSSGAETQYF. DNA of the CDR3: TGTGCCAGCAGTGAAGGGTCTAGCGGGGCAGAGACCCAGTACTTC.

The gene calls are TRBV11-2 and TRBJ1-2; D is unresolved. Germline CDR1 SGHAT, CDR2 FQNNGV. V was trimmed by 2 bases and J by 2 bases, leaving 9 bases between them. CDR3 length: 14 residues. The CDR3 bases are TGTGCCAGCAGCTTACGATCGCCGAACTATGGCTACACCTTC. This encodes CASSLRSPNYGYTF. The full variable domain, with the rest looked up from reference TRBV11-2 and TRBJ1-2, is EAGVAQSPRYKIIEKRQSVAFWCNPISGHATLYWYQQILGQGPKLLIQFQNNGVVDDSQLPKDRFSAERLKGVDSTLKIQPAKLEDSAVYLCASSLRSPNYGYTFGSGTRLTVV.

This clone was observed a few times. The same CDR3 arises from other DNA sequences in this sample as well. The J gene is TRBJ1-5, the V gene TRBV19; the D gene is possibly TRBD1 (5 bases). CDR1 LNHDA and CDR2 SQIVND come from the germline V gene (reference sequence). CDR3 length: 13 residues. V lost 3 bases, J lost 3 bases, and 6 bases lay in between. The CDR3, as DNA: TGTGCCAGTAGTATCAGGGACAATCAGCCCCAGCATTTT. It specifies CASSIRDNQPQHF.

The chain links TRBV5-1 to TRBJ1-2, with 7 bases aligning to TRBD1. The V gene's germline CDR1 is SGHRS and CDR2 YFSETQ. This CDR3 has 14 residues. V was clipped by 2 bases and J by 2 bases; unmatched bases: 3. As DNA, the CDR3 is TGCGCCAGCAGCTTCGGACAGGCGAACTATGGCTACACCTTC. This translates into CASSFGQANYGYTF. Full variable domain (outside the CDR3, taken from reference TRBV5-1 and TRBJ1-2): KAGVTQTPRYLIKTRGQQVTLSCSPISGHRSVSWYQQTPGQGLQFLFEYFSETQRNKGNFPGRFSGRQFSNSRSEMNVSTLELGDSALYLCASSFGQANYGYTFGSGTRLTVV.

This chain connects TRBV6-7 to TRBJ2-7, with 7 bases aligning to TRBD1. TRBV6-7 is sorted into the ORF group, with uncertain function. There are 15 residues in the CDR3. The J segment lost 4 bases and the V segment lost 6 bases, leaving 12 bases of the junction unmatched. The CDR3 DNA reads as TGTGCCAGCAGGAACCGACAGGGAATAGTATACGAGCAGTACTTC. Protein product: CASRNRQGIVYEQYF.

V gene TRBV2 combines with J gene TRBJ1-2; D not certain. This CDR3 contains 15 residues. The V and J ends lost 3 bases and 1 base respectively, with 12 bases between them. Germline assignment: CDR1 SNHLY and CDR2 FYNNEI. The CDR3 protein is CASSDPGGINYGYTF. The CDR3 nucleotides read TGTGCCAGCAGTGACCCGGGAGGGATTAACTATGGCTACACCTTC. Combining the CDR3 with reference TRBV2 and TRBJ1-2 gives the whole variable domain EPEVTQTPSHQVTQMGQEVILRCVPISNHLYFYWYRQILGQKVEFLVSFYNNEISEKSEIFDDQFSVERPDGSNFTLKIRSTKLEDSAMYFCASSDPGGINYGYTFGSGTRLTVV.

This clone was picked up a small number of times. V and J are TRBV6-6 and TRBJ1-6; 7 positions agree with TRBD1. This CDR3 region has 13 residues. Germline CDR1 reads MNHNY; CDR2 reads SVGAGI (reference sequence). Losses at the gene ends were 9 bases for V and 8 bases for J; bases not matched to a gene: 7. CDR3: CASRDQGDSPLHF. DNA for the CDR3: TGTGCCAGTAGGGACCAGGGGGATTCACCCCTCCACTTT.

The genes are TRBV2 and TRBJ2-7; a weak D match, TRBD1 (6 bases). This CDR3 is 13 amino acids long. The germline gives CDR1 SNHLY, CDR2 FYNNEI. Between the trimmed V and J ends, which lost 11 bases and 3 bases, there was a span of 17 bases. The CDR3 DNA sequence: TGTGCCTCCCAACCGGACAGCAACTACGAGCAGTACTTC. This gives the protein CASQPDSNYEQYF.

The V call is TRBV10-3, the J call TRBJ2-6; D tentatively fits TRBD1 or TRBD2 (5 bases each). Germline CDR1 ENHRY, CDR2 SYGVKD. V lost 2 bases, J lost 2 bases, and 10 bases lay in between. This CDR3 comprises 16 residues. The CDR3 bases are TGTGCCATCAGTGAGACGGGGACCGCTGGGGCCAACGTCCTGACTTTC. This gives the protein CAISETGTAGANVLTF.

The gene calls are TRBV9 and TRBJ2-2; TRBD2 might be the D (6 bases). The germline V gene has CDR1 SGDLS and CDR2 YYNGEE. The CDR3 sequence is 16 residues long. Trimming removed 0 bases at V and 2 bases at J, with 11 bases between. The CDR3 DNA follows: TGTGCCAGCAGCGTAGCCCCTAGCGTAAACACCGGGGAGCTGTTTTTT. Protein sequence: CASSVAPSVNTGELFF.

On this clone: Different DNA sequences within this sample yield the same CDR3. This chain uses TRBV7-9 with TRBJ2-7; perhaps TRBD1 as D (6 bases). The V end was cut by 2 bases, the J end by 2 bases, with 7 bases between. Germline V lookup: CDR1 SEHNR, CDR2 FQNEAQ (reference sequence). The CDR3 has 13 residues. CDR3 sequence reads: CASSLRDTYEQYF. The CDR3 DNA reads TGTGCCAGCAGCTTAAGGGACACCTACGAGCAGTACTTC.

The rearrangement links TRBV19 to TRBJ1-2, with D possibly being TRBD1 (6 bases). Germline CDR1 and CDR2: LNHDA and SQIVND (reference sequence). This CDR3 has 16 amino acids. Trimming pared 1 base from V and 4 bases from J, leaving 16 bases between. CDR3 residues: CASSIGLGAIRYGYTF. DNA of the CDR3: TGTGCCAGTAGTATAGGGCTGGGGGCCATTCGCTATGGCTACACCTTC.

The CDR3 nucleotides read TGCGCCAGCAGCCAAGTGTTAGGGCTCGGCTATGGCTACACCTTC. Its translation is CASSQVLGLGYGYTF. V is TRBV4-3 and J is TRBJ1-2; D uncertain. Germline V gene data show CDR1 as LGHNA and CDR2 as YSLEER. The CDR3 sequence is 15 residues long. Trimming stripped 1 base from V and 4 bases from J, with 13 bases between.

This chain links TRBV7-8 with TRBJ1-2; maybe TRBD1 (6 bases). The CDR3 has 13 amino acids. Germline CDR1 is SGHVS and CDR2 is FQNEAQ. Trimming removed 2 bases at V and 7 bases at J, with 11 bases between. DNA of the CDR3: TGTGCCAGCAGCTTACGGGAGGGGGGTGGCTACACCTTC. Translating gives CASSLREGGGYTF.

The chain joins TRBV3-1 (or the pseudogene TRBV3-2) to TRBJ1-2; D is possibly TRBD1 (5 bases). Deletions cut 1 base from V and 1 base from J, with 10 bases between. This CDR3 is 15 amino acids long. Looked up from germline, CDR1 is LGHDT and CDR2 is YNNKEL (reference sequence). The CDR3 is CASSQGAGLNYGYTF. In DNA form, the CDR3 reads TGTGCCAGCAGCCAAGGAGCAGGGCTTAACTATGGCTACACCTTC.

The DNA of the CDR3 is TGTGCCAGCAGTATTTTCCGAGGTGCGGGGGTCGAGCAGTACTTC. The encoded protein is CASSIFRGAGVEQYF. V is TRBV6-5 and J is TRBJ2-7, with 7 bases aligning to TRBD2. This CDR3 comprises 15 residues. Germline V gene data show CDR1 as MNHEY and CDR2 as SVGAGI. With 5 bases clipped from V and 6 bases from J, the junction kept 13 bases outside the gene matches.

This chain connects TRBV2 to TRBJ1-5; D remains unclear. In germline, CDR1 is SNHLY, CDR2 FYNNEI. This CDR3 comprises 13 residues. V shed 8 bases and J shed 3 bases, with 11 bases lying between them. In nucleotides, the CDR3 is TGTGCCAGCCTACGCAGGTACAATCAGCCCCAGCATTTT. This encodes CASLRRYNQPQHF. The whole variable domain, remainder taken from reference TRBV2 and TRBJ1-5, is EPEVTQTPSHQVTQMGQEVILRCVPISNHLYFYWYRQILGQKVEFLVSFYNNEISEKSEIFDDQFSVERPDGSNFTLKIRSTKLEDSAMYFCASLRRYNQPQHFGDGTRLSIL.

The chain joins TRBV4-3 to TRBJ1-5, with D possibly being TRBD1 (6 bases). Germline CDR1 reads LGHNA; CDR2 reads YSLEER. The CDR3 covers 15 residues. V was pared by 0 bases and J by 5 bases, with 11 bases between. CDR3 residues: CASSQDQGFDQPQHF. CDR3 nucleotides: TGCGCCAGCAGCCAAGATCAGGGGTTCGATCAGCCCCAGCATTTT.

The chain is built from TRBV6-5 and TRBJ2-1, with D unclear. Trimming stripped 4 bases from V and 9 bases from J, with 16 bases between. Germline-derived CDR1 and CDR2 are MNHEY and SVGAGI. CDR3 size: 14 residues. Written as DNA, the CDR3 is TGTGCCAGCAGTTCTTTGCCGGGTGGCAGTGAGCAGTTCTTC. This gives the protein CASSSLPGGSEQFF.

The chain uses TRBV11-2 and TRBJ2-5, with 10 nucleotides matching TRBD2. V lost 0 bases, J lost 5 bases, and 3 bases stayed unmatched. CDR3 length: 15 amino acids. CDR1 and CDR2 (germline): SGHAT, FQNNGV. CDR3 nucleotides: TGTGCCAGCAGCTTAGATCCTAGCGGGGGTGAGACCCAGTACTTC. Residues: CASSLDPSGGETQYF.

The chain joins TRBV7-9 to TRBJ2-2; 7 bases are a match to TRBD1. CDR1 and CDR2 (germline): SEHNR, FQNEAQ (reference sequence). Trimming cost V 8 bases and J 1 base; bases outside gene matches: 10. There are 16 residues in the CDR3. The CDR3 DNA follows: TGTGCCAGCGAGACCGCCGGGACAGAGAACACCGGGGAGCTGTTTTTT. Protein sequence: CASETAGTENTGELFF.